The source of this T cell receptor (beta chain) is a study of early stage breast cancer tumors. Study outcomes and limitations: Tumors had about 2.3-fold higher T cell density than normal breast. Most shared enriched TCRB sequences were commonly generated ones.

Regarding this clone: No antigen is known for it.

Each sample had two DNA replicates, roughly 0.5 ug blood or 1.5 ug tissue. TCRdb keeps only in-frame clones here, not all; method: immunoSEQ multiplex PCR. The table includes around 20,000 clones, about 83% detected once. The CDR3 totals 16 residues. V gave up 0 bases and J gave up 0 bases, with 9 bases separating them. Germline values: CDR1 LNHDA, CDR2 SQIVND (reference sequence). This TCR was sampled from a person aged 70 to 85 with breast cancer. This chain connects TRBV19 to TRBJ2-4; D possibly corresponds to TRBD2 (6 bases). The sample taken for sequencing was blood. The CDR3 loop reads CASSIDPGVAKNIQYF. CDR3 sequence (DNA): TGTGCCAGTAGTATAGATCCGGGGGTAGCCAAAAACATTCAGTACTTC. Supplemented by reference TRBV19 and TRBJ2-4, the full variable domain reads DGGITQSPKYLFRKEGQNVTLSCEQNLNHDAMYWYRQDPGQGLRLIYYSQIVNDFQKGDIAEGYSVSREKKESFPLTVTSAQKNPTAFYLCASSIDPGVAKNIQYFGAGTRLSVL.